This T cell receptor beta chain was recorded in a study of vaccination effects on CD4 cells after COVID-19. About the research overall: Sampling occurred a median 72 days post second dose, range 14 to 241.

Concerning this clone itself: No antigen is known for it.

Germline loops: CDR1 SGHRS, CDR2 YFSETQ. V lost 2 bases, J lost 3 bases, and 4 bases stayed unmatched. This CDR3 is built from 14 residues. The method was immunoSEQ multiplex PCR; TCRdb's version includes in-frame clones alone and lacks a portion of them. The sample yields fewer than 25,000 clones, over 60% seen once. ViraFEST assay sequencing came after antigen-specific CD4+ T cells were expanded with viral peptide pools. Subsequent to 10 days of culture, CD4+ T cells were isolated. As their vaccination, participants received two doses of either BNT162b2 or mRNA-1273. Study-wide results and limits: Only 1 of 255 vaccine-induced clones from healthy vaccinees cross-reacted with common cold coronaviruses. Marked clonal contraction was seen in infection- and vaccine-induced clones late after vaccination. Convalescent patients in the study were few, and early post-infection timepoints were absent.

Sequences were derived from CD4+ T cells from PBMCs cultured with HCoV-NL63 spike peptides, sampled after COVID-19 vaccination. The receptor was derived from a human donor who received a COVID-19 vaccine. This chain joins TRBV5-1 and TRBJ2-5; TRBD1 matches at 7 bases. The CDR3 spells CASSLGQAKETQYF. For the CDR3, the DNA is TGCGCCAGCAGCTTAGGACAGGCTAAAGAGACCCAGTACTTC.